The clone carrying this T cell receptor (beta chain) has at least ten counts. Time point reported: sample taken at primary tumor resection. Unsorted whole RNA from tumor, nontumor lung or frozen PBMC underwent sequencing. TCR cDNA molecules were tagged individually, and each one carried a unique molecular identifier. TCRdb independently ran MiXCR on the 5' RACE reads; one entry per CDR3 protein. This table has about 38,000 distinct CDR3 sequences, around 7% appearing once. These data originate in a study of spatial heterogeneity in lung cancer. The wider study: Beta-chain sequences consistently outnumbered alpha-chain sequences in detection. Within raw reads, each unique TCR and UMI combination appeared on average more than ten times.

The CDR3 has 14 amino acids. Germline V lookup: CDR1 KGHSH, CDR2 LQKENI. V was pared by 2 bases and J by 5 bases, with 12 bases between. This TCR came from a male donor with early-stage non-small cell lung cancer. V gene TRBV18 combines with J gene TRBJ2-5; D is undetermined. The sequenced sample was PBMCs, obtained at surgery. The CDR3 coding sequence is TGTGCCAGCTCACCAATTGGGTCGGAGGAGACCCAGTACTTC. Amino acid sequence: CASSPIGSEETQYF.